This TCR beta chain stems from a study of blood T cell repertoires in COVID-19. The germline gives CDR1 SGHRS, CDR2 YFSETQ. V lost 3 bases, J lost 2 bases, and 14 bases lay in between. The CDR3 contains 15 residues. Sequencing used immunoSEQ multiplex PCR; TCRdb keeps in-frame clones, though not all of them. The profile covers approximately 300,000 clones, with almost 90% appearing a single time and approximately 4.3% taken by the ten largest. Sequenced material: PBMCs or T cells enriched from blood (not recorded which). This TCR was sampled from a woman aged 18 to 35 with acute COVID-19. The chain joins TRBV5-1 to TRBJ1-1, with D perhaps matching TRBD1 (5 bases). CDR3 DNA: TGCGCCAGCAGCTCGCCGACAGTTCTAAACACTGAAGCTTTCTTT. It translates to CASSSPTVLNTEAFF. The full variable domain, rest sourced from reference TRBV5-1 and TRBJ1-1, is KAGVTQTPRYLIKTRGQQVTLSCSPISGHRSVSWYQQTPGQGLQFLFEYFSETQRNKGNFPGRFSGRQFSNSRSEMNVSTLELGDSALYLCASSSPTVLNTEAFFGQGTRLTVV.